Below are 13 T cell receptor beta chains sequenced from a single sample in a study of CD8+ T cells in alopecia areata. RNA was extracted and reverse transcribed into cDNA as the sequencing template. Clones were sequenced by immunoSEQ multiplex PCR, and TCRdb holds only the in-frame ones, with some missing. The sample has 150,000 or so clones, under 60% seen once. The material sequenced was CD4+ T cells sorted from blood, taken at week 0. These receptors were taken from a human donor with alopecia areata.

The V call is TRBV27, the J call TRBJ2-3; no reliable D call. This CDR3 contains 14 residues. Between the trimmed V and J ends, which lost 4 bases and 1 base, there was a span of 9 bases. CDR1 and CDR2 from the germline V gene are MNHEY and SMNVEV (reference sequence). The CDR3 DNA sequence: TGTGCCAGCAGTTCTGAGCAGGGCACAGATACGCAGTATTTT. Residues: CASSSEQGTDTQYF.

This clone was seen only a few times. The V gene is TRBV4-1, the J gene TRBJ2-4, with D maybe TRBD2 (5 bases). V was pared by 6 bases and J by 0 bases, with 15 bases between. Germline V gene data show CDR1 as MGHRA and CDR2 as YSYEKL. CDR3 length: 16 residues. The chain's CDR3 is CASRPSQALAKNIQYF. Here the CDR3 DNA reads TGCGCCAGCAGACCTAGCCAAGCGCTAGCCAAAAACATTCAGTACTTC.

This chain uses TRBV29-1 with TRBJ2-5; D is perhaps TRBD1 or TRBD2 (5 bases each). Trimming shortened V by 7 bases and J by 4 bases, and 13 bases separated the two germline ends. CDR1 is SQVTM and CDR2 is ANQGSEA in the germline V gene. The CDR3 covers 12 residues. CDR3 in DNA: TGCAGCGCGGGGCCTCAGGGAGAGACCCAGTACTTC. Translating it yields CSAGPQGETQYF.

The gene calls are TRBV11-2 and TRBJ2-1, with 7 positions matching TRBD1. J was trimmed by 10 bases and V by 3 bases; bases with no gene match: 12. The CDR3 is 15 residues long. Germline CDR1 is SGHAT and CDR2 is FQNNGV. In DNA, the CDR3 is TGTGCCAGCAGCTTGCAGTTACAGGGGATCAGGGAGCAGTTCTTC. Its translation is CASSLQLQGIREQFF.

V usage is TRBV7-2 and J usage is TRBJ2-4, with D possibly being TRBD2 (5 bases). CDR1 and CDR2 from the germline V gene are SGHTA and FQGNSA. There are 15 residues in the CDR3. V gave up 0 bases and J gave up 2 bases, with 8 bases separating them. This CDR3 is CASSLASGTKNIQYF. CDR3 bases: TGTGCCAGCAGCTTAGCTTCCGGGACCAAAAACATTCAGTACTTC.

The sample holds one count of this clone. This rearrangement joins TRBV30 to TRBJ1-6; perhaps TRBD1 as D (5 bases). The CDR3 consists of 13 residues. The germline gives CDR1 GTSNPN, CDR2 SVGIG (reference sequence). Trimming took off 1 base at V and 10 bases at J, with 11 bases between the two ends. The CDR3 here is CAWSEGVGSPLHF. In nucleotides, the CDR3 is TGTGCCTGGAGTGAAGGGGTCGGCTCACCCCTCCACTTT.

This chain connects TRBV4-2 to TRBJ1-1; tentative D call: TRBD1 (6 bases). Germline values: CDR1 LGHNA, CDR2 YNFKEQ. Deletions cut 4 bases from V and 1 base from J, with 10 bases between. The CDR3 contains 14 residues. The chain's CDR3 is CASSPQQGNTEAFF. The DNA of the CDR3 is TGTGCCAGCAGCCCCCAACAGGGGAACACTGAAGCTTTCTTT.

The chain employs TRBV2 and TRBJ1-5; no definite D call. V shed 4 bases and J shed 4 bases, with 8 bases lying between them. The germline gives CDR1 SNHLY, CDR2 FYNNEI. The CDR3 spans 13 residues. CDR3 region: CASSGTVNQPQHF. The DNA of the CDR3 is TGTGCCAGCAGTGGGACGGTAAATCAGCCCCAGCATTTT. The full variable domain, rest sourced from reference TRBV2 and TRBJ1-5, is EPEVTQTPSHQVTQMGQEVILRCVPISNHLYFYWYRQILGQKVEFLVSFYNNEISEKSEIFDDQFSVERPDGSNFTLKIRSTKLEDSAMYFCASSGTVNQPQHFGDGTRLSIL.

The V and J genes are TRBV10-3 and TRBJ2-1, with 12 bases aligning to TRBD2. This CDR3 contains 15 residues. Trimming cost V 3 bases and J 9 bases; bases outside gene matches: 6. CDR1 and CDR2 from the germline V gene are ENHRY and SYGVKD. CDR3 residues: CAISDSTSGGSEQFF. CDR3 DNA sequence: TGTGCCATCAGTGATAGTACTAGCGGGGGGAGTGAGCAGTTCTTC.

The chain links TRBV4-3 to TRBJ2-3; D is possibly TRBD1 or TRBD2 (5 bases each). The V gene's germline CDR1 is LGHNA and CDR2 YSLEER. The CDR3 is 18 residues long. Deletions cut 0 bases from V and 4 bases from J, with 20 bases between. The CDR3 protein is CASSQEISLGVGADTQYF. DNA for the CDR3: TGCGCCAGCAGCCAAGAAATCTCCTTGGGGGTCGGCGCAGATACGCAGTATTTT.

V is TRBV29-1 and J is TRBJ2-3; D gene uncertain. The CDR3 loop spans 17 amino acids. Germline CDR1 reads SQVTM; CDR2 reads ANQGSEA. The germline V and J ends were trimmed by 0 bases and 1 base, with 17 bases remaining between them. The CDR3 region has the DNA TGCAGCGTTGAAGATCTCAATCGGTCAGGACGCACAGATACGCAGTATTTT. Translated, it gives CSVEDLNRSGRTDTQYF.

V is TRBV30 and J is TRBJ1-2; 9 positions agree with TRBD1. CDR1 and CDR2 (germline): GTSNPN, SVGIG (reference sequence). The CDR3 length is 16 residues. Trimming took 4 bases from V and 5 from J; bases not matched to a gene: 14. The DNA of the CDR3 is TGTGCCTGGAAACCATTACAGGGGGCCCCCTATTATGGCTACACCTTC. Its translation is CAWKPLQGAPYYGYTF.

The rearrangement uses TRBV7-9 and TRBJ2-2, with D hard to call. The CDR3 has 13 amino acids. With 5 bases removed from V and 3 bases from J, the gap between germline ends came to 7 bases. Germline lookup yields CDR1 SEHNR and CDR2 FQNEAQ (reference sequence). In nucleotides, the CDR3 is TGTGCCAGCAGCCCGTTATACACCGGGGAGCTGTTTTTT. It translates to CASSPLYTGELFF.